Listed below are T cell receptor beta chains from one sample, sequenced in a study of T cells in Graves' hyperthyroidism and ophthalmopathy. TCRdb fed the multiplex PCR reads into MiXCR, producing one record per CDR3 protein. The data contain 300,000 to 500,000 distinct CDR3 sequences, more than 13% of them singletons. Sequenced: blood. The receptors originated from a woman in her 30s with Graves' hyperthyroidism. Both conserved end residues are part of each CDR3. A D gene is named only where the DNA matches it firmly.

TRBV11-2 . CASSFETGDSYEQYF
TRBV12-3/TRBV12-4 TRBD2 CASSFSLAGMAGELFF
TRBV28 . CASLLRDTQYF
TRBV5-6 . CASSLRNRGGNRAYEQYF
TRBV7-9 TRBD2 CASSSGLASFNEQFF
TRBV18 TRBD1 CASSPRDRRVEKLFF
TRBV19 TRBD1 CASSPLGQGYNTEAFF
TRBV7-3 TRBD2 CASSLSAGAVGSYGELFF
TRBV12-3/TRBV12-4 TRBD1 CASTQGTAKNYGYTF
TRBV12-3/TRBV12-4 . CASSGGTGSPLHF
TRBV12-3/TRBV12-4 TRBD1 CATPEAEGDRGPIYRETQYF
TRBV5-1 . CASSRLSYEQYF
TRBV5-1 . CASSLEGLGEQFF
TRBV27 . CASSLGLHYEQYF
TRBV29-1 . CSVERGYEQYF
TRBV2 . CASISLGHLNNEQFF
TRBV20-1 . CSAITPDRSHGYTF
TRBV29-1 . CSVRAGDEKLFF
TRBV6-1 TRBD1 CASSLPGQRAYSNQPQHF
TRBV6-5 . CASRGELVDTQYF
TRBV28 TRBD2 CASSLSASGSPEQYF
TRBV19 TRBD2 CATSREGLYNEQFF
TRBV5-1 TRBD1 CASSSYRGVTNTEAFF
TRBV7-9 . CASSPRAGPNTEAFF
TRBV4-1 . CASSQRVWGETQYF
TRBV2 TRBD2 CASSEASGRGEQFF
TRBV9 . CASSVFSSYNSPLHF
TRBV20-1 . CSAPTGGSTEAFF
TRBV27 TRBD1 CASSWTGGGNTEAFF
TRBV20-1 . CSARVGTGGYEQYF
TRBV7-9 . CASSLLDISWLFF
TRBV6-1 TRBD1 CASSERWTGHYEQYF
TRBV27 TRBD1 CASSLYPGGDLHGYTF